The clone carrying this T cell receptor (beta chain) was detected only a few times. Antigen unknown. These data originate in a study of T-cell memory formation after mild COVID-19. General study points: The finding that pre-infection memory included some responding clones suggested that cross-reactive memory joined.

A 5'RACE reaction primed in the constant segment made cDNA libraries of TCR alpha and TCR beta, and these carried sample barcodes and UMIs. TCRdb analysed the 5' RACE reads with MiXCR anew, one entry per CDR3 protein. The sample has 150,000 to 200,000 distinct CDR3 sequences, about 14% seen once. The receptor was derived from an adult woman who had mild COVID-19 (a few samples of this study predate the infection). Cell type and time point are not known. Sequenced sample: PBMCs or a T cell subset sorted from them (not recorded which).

The CDR3 loop is CSVEYTYSETQYF. The DNA of the CDR3 is TGCAGCGTTGAATACACGTATTCAGAGACCCAGTACTTC. The chain employs TRBV29-1 and TRBJ2-5; no definite D call. The CDR3 is made up of 13 amino acids. V lost 2 bases, J lost 4 bases, and 11 bases lay in between. Germline V gene data show CDR1 as SQVTM and CDR2 as ANQGSEA.